Given below is one TCR beta chain in context. TCRdb's copy holds only in-frame clones and misses some; the assay was immunoSEQ multiplex PCR. The table lists roughly 68,000 clones, about 87% of them singletons. The record originates from a study of technical replicates of blood from a handful of donors. The CDR3 extends over 16 amino acids. CDR1 and CDR2 (germline): SGHVS, FNYEAQ. The junction had 7 bases not matched to a gene; V was cut back by 5 bases and J by 1 base. The V and J genes are TRBV7-6 and TRBJ1-5; 8 nucleotides agree with TRBD1. This clonotype was sampled from a human donor in good health. Some clones in this sample may be carry-over from other donors' samples. Sequencing was done on a sample of PBMCs. The CDR3 DNA sequence: TGTGCCAGCAGCCCCGGACAGGGTTTGAGCAATCAGCCCCAGCATTTT. Amino acids: CASSPGQGLSNQPQHF.